The clone carrying this T cell receptor beta chain has at least ten counts. The antigen is unknown. The sample is drawn from a study of Graves' ophthalmopathy and Graves' hyperthyroidism. Study-wide background: Investigators collected peripheral blood at initial diagnosis, before any treatment was given. Points from the study as a whole: As the model predicted ophthalmopathy progression, it achieved a sensitivity of nearly 71% and a specificity of around 76%.

Germline V CDR1 and CDR2: SGHVS, FQNEAQ. This CDR3 contains 17 residues. Trimming cost V 4 bases and J 5 bases; bases outside gene matches: 13. From RNA, the CDR3 regions of TCR beta chains were amplified and sequenced. The authors performed first-round RT-PCR with HTBI primers and then a second-round multiplex PCR. TCRdb itself ran the multiplex PCR reads through MiXCR, one entry per CDR3 protein. The sample consists of approximately 160,000 distinct CDR3 sequences, about 40% of them appearing once. The receptor was derived from a woman in her forties with Graves' ophthalmopathy. This chain joins TRBV7-8 and TRBJ1-2; 10 nucleotides align to TRBD1. Material: peripheral blood. CDR3 residues: CASSSRFRDRGVYGYTF. The CDR3, as DNA: TGTGCCAGCAGCTCCAGATTCCGGGACAGGGGAGTGTATGGCTACACCTTC.